This TCR beta chain was obtained from a study of Tregs in tolerant kidney transplant recipients. The protocol was immunoSEQ multiplex PCR, while the TCRdb copy is restricted to in-frame clones and leaves out a portion. The sample carries approximately 100,000 clones, roughly 93% recorded once. J was trimmed by 6 bases and V by 4 bases; bases with no gene match: 4. The CDR3 consists of 14 residues. Germline V gives CDR1 SGDLS, CDR2 YYNGEE. The chain has TRBV9 and TRBJ1-6, with 7 positions matching TRBD1. This TCR was recovered from a human donor who received a combined kidney and bone marrow transplant. The specimen comprised CD4+ T cells from blood, sampled before the transplant. CDR3 sequence: CASSIGTVNSPLHF. CDR3 nucleotide sequence: TGTGCCAGCAGCATTGGGACAGTTAATTCACCCCTCCACTTT.